This TCR beta chain was sequenced in a study of cytomegalovirus exposure and HLA in healthy donors. Study in general: There were 90 million to 140 million unique TCR beta sequences, drawn from about 190 million T cells, in an earlier analysis.

It was with 60 Vbeta and 13 Jbeta primers that the PCR ran. Clones were read by immunoSEQ multiplex PCR, and TCRdb kept only the in-frame ones, dropping some. Of 200,000 or so clones in the sample, approximately 80% were seen once. What was sequenced was PBMCs. This clonotype originated in a man aged 45-60 years in good health and CMV-seronegative.

In DNA, the CDR3 is TGTGCCAGCAGCTTCTTAGCGGGAGGGCCTAACAATGAGCAGTTCTTC. Its translation: CASSFLAGGPNNEQFF. This sequence joins TRBV7-9 and TRBJ2-1, with 11 bases identical to TRBD2. Germline CDR1 and CDR2: SEHNR and FQNEAQ (reference sequence). V was clipped by 3 bases and J by 5 bases; unmatched bases: 6. This CDR3 is built from 16 residues.